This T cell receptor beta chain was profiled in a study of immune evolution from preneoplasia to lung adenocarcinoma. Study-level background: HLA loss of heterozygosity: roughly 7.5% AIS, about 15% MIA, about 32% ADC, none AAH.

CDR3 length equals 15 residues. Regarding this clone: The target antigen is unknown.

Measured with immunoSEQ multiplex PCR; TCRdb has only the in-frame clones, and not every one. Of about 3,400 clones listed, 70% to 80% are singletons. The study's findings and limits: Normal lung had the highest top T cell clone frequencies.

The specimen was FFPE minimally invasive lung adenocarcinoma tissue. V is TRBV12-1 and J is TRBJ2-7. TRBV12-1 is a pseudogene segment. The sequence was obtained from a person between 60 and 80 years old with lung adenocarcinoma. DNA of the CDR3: TGTGCCAGCAGTTTCCCGGGACGGACGGACTACGAGCAGTACTTC. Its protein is CASSFPGRTDYEQYF.